Below, 20 T cell receptor beta chains from the same sample are listed, as sequenced in a study of T cells after yellow fever vaccination. TCRdb independently ran MiXCR on the 5' RACE reads; one entry per CDR3 protein. The sample has fewer than 100,000 distinct CDR3 sequences, roughly 9% seen once. The source material was CD8+ T cells not binding an NS4B(214-222) dextramer, sorted from PBMCs, sampled more than 14 days after the first yellow fever vaccination. The receptor set was obtained from a man younger than 30 who received the YFV17D yellow fever vaccine.

This clonotype was counted at least ten times. V usage is TRBV6-1 and J usage is TRBJ1-5; D gene unclear. The CDR3 loop spans 15 amino acids. CDR1 is MNHNS, CDR2 SASEGT, per germline. The V and J ends lost 4 bases and 1 base respectively, with 11 bases between them. CDR3 coding DNA: TGTGCCAGCAGTGGCGAGCAGCAAAGCAATCAGCCCCAGCATTTT. Its translation: CASSGEQQSNQPQHF.

This clonotype was seen at least ten times. The genes are TRBV21-1 and TRBJ2-3. TRBV21-1 represents a pseudogene. This CDR3 has 15 residues. The CDR3: CASSKVSLSTDTQYF. The CDR3 DNA reads TGTGCCAGCAGCAAAGTAAGCCTAAGCACAGATACGCAGTATTTT.

V and J are TRBV20-1 and TRBJ2-7; possible D gene TRBD2, 5 bases. CDR1 DFQATT and CDR2 SNEGSKA come from the germline V gene (reference sequence). Deletions cut 6 bases from V and 6 bases from J, with 18 bases between. The CDR3 consists of 13 residues. The CDR3, as DNA: TGCAGTGCAACTGACTATTACGAGGGCGAGCAGTACTTC. Its translation is CSATDYYEGEQYF.

J is TRBJ2-1 and V is TRBV4-3; unclear D gene. The CDR3 spans 15 residues. Per the germline V gene, CDR1 is LGHNA and CDR2 is YSLEER. The ends were cut back, 4 bases at V and 8 bases at J, with 18 bases in the middle. CDR3 sequence: CASSPRTAGFHEQFF. For the CDR3, the DNA is TGCGCCAGCAGCCCCCGAACGGCAGGATTCCATGAGCAGTTCTTC.

The V call is TRBV6-2 or TRBV6-3, the J call TRBJ2-5; 8 bases fit TRBD1. V shed 5 bases, J shed 5 bases, and the junction held 13 bases outside the gene matches. The CDR3 contains 16 residues. Germline V gene data show CDR1 as MNHEY and CDR2 as SVGEGT. The CDR3 sequence is CASSPRGRGRAETQYF. In nucleotides, the CDR3 is TGTGCCAGCAGTCCCAGGGGCAGGGGGCGCGCGGAGACCCAGTACTTC.

This clonotype was seen a few times. The rearrangement links TRBV20-1 to TRBJ2-1, with 11 bases that match TRBD2. Trimming cost V 6 bases and J 3 bases; bases outside gene matches: 7. Germline CDR1 DFQATT, CDR2 SNEGSKA (reference sequence). CDR3 length equals 15 residues. The DNA of the CDR3 is TGCAGTGCGCGACTAGCGGGGCACCACTACAATGAGCAGTTCTTC. Protein sequence: CSARLAGHHYNEQFF.

This clonotype was recorded a few times. The chain carries TRBV7-3 and TRBJ2-7, with 8 bases matching TRBD1. CDR3 length: 15 amino acids. V lost 1 base to trimming and J lost 1 base; unmatched junction nucleotides: 3. Germline loops: CDR1 SGHTA, CDR2 FQGTGA. This CDR3 reads CASSLSRTGSYEQYV. The CDR3 coding sequence is TGTGCCAGCAGCTTAAGTCGGACAGGGTCCTACGAGCAGTACGTC.

Written as DNA, the CDR3 is TGTGCCAGCAGCTTATTCGTAGCGGGGCGCCCAGATACGCAGTATTTT. It codes for CASSLFVAGRPDTQYF. V usage is TRBV7-3 and J usage is TRBJ2-3; 8 positions agree with TRBD2. Germline CDR1 SGHTA, CDR2 FQGTGA. V shed 2 bases and J 4 bases; nucleotides not matched to a gene: 8. There are 16 residues in the CDR3. The variable domain in full, completed from reference TRBV7-3 and TRBJ2-3, reads GAGVSQTPSNKVTEKGKYVELRCDPISGHTALYWYRQSLGQGPEFLIYFQGTGAADDSGLPNDRFFAVRPEGSVSTLKIQRTERGDSAVYLCASSLFVAGRPDTQYFGPGTRLTVL.

This clonotype was seen more than once but under ten times. The chain is built from TRBV7-6 and TRBJ2-1; 8 positions agree with TRBD2. This CDR3 has 14 residues. CDR1 SGHVS and CDR2 FNYEAQ come from the germline V gene. With 3 bases clipped from V and 9 bases from J, the junction kept 7 bases outside the gene matches. DNA for the CDR3: TGTGCCAGCAGCTTGAGCGGGGGTCCCATTGAGCAGTTCTTC. It translates to CASSLSGGPIEQFF. Variable domain in full (rest from reference TRBV7-6 and TRBJ2-1): GAGVSQSPRYKVTKRGQDVALRCDPISGHVSLYWYRQALGQGPEFLTYFNYEAQQDKSGLPNDRFSAERPEGSISTLTIQRTEQRDSAMYRCASSLSGGPIEQFFGPGTRLTVL.

The table lists this clonotype with a few counts. The rearrangement uses TRBV4-3 and TRBJ2-7; D call uncertain. The germline V gene has CDR1 LGHNA and CDR2 YSLEER. The CDR3 has 14 amino acids. With 1 base removed from V and 3 bases from J, the gap between germline ends came to 10 bases. The CDR3 reads CASSQGRQLYEQYF. The CDR3 bases are TGCGCCAGCAGCCAAGGACGTCAGCTCTACGAGCAGTACTTC.

This clonotype was seen ten or more times. This chain joins TRBV5-1 and TRBJ2-3; possibly TRBD1 for D (6 bases). The CDR3 has 17 amino acids. The germline gives CDR1 SGHRS, CDR2 YFSETQ. The V gene lost 4 bases and the J gene lost 5 bases, with 23 bases spanning the gap. CDR3: CASSDVQGYGMGDTQYF. The DNA for the CDR3 is TGCGCCAGCAGCGACGTTCAGGGGTACGGAATGGGAGATACGCAGTATTTT. The full variable domain, with the rest looked up from reference TRBV5-1 and TRBJ2-3, is KAGVTQTPRYLIKTRGQQVTLSCSPISGHRSVSWYQQTPGQGLQFLFEYFSETQRNKGNFPGRFSGRQFSNSRSEMNVSTLELGDSALYLCASSDVQGYGMGDTQYFGPGTRLTVL.

The chain recombines TRBV12-3 or TRBV12-4 with TRBJ1-1; TRBD1 aligns across 9 bases. The CDR3 has 13 residues. The V segment lost 6 bases and the J segment 11 bases; nucleotides outside the gene matches: 10. For the CDR3, the DNA is TGTGCCAGCAGAATGGACAGGGGAAGTTGGGCTTTCTTT. Protein sequence: CASRMDRGSWAFF.

In its sample, this clonotype was seen a few times. The gene calls are TRBV5-1 and TRBJ2-5; the D gene is possibly TRBD1 (5 bases). V dropped 4 bases and J dropped 5 bases, with 15 bases sitting between them. Germline V gives CDR1 SGHRS, CDR2 YFSETQ. The CDR3 runs to 14 residues. The CDR3 DNA reads as TGCGCCAGCAGCCCTGAGGTCAGGGCTGAGACCCAGTACTTC. This gives the protein CASSPEVRAETQYF. Together with reference TRBV5-1 and TRBJ2-5, the CDR3 gives the full variable domain: KAGVTQTPRYLIKTRGQQVTLSCSPISGHRSVSWYQQTPGQGLQFLFEYFSETQRNKGNFPGRFSGRQFSNSRSEMNVSTLELGDSALYLCASSPEVRAETQYFGPGTRLLVL.

V gene TRBV20-1 combines with J gene TRBJ1-6; 11 positions match TRBD1. The CDR3 has 14 residues. The germline gives CDR1 DFQATT, CDR2 SNEGSKA (reference sequence). V was pared by 0 bases and J by 11 bases, with 3 bases of the junction left unmatched. CDR3 in amino acids: CSARDPGQGAPLHF. CDR3 nucleotides: TGCAGTGCTAGAGATCCGGGACAGGGGGCACCCCTCCACTTT.

This clonotype was seen at least ten times. The rearrangement links TRBV12-3 or TRBV12-4 to TRBJ1-3; D remains ambiguous. This CDR3 is 15 amino acids long. The ends were cut back, 1 base at V and 3 bases at J, with 10 bases in the middle. In DNA form, the CDR3 reads TGTGCCAGCAGTTTAGGCGGGGAAGTTGGAAACACCATATATTTT. Translating gives CASSLGGEVGNTIYF.

This clonotype has ten or more counts. V and J are TRBV10-2 and TRBJ2-7; D ambiguous. Trimming left V 3 bases short and J 6 bases short, with 15 bases between. The CDR3 spans 14 residues. The germline CDR1 and CDR2 sequences are WSHSY and SAAADI. DNA for the CDR3: TGCGCCAGCAGTGAATTCAGGTTCACTTCCGAGCAGTACTTC. Protein: CASSEFRFTSEQYF.

This clonotype appeared a few times. In DNA, the CDR3 is TGTGCCAGCAGCCCGGGGGGGTTAGGTAATGAGCAGTTCTTC. Translated: CASSPGGLGNEQFF. The chain combines TRBV7-2 with TRBJ2-1; 8 nucleotides match TRBD2. Germline V CDR1 and CDR2: SGHTA, FQGNSA. The CDR3 extends over 14 amino acids. Trimming cost V 5 bases and J 7 bases; bases outside gene matches: 7.

The V call is TRBV7-9, the J call TRBJ1-1; D is possibly TRBD1 (5 bases). Trimming cost V 5 bases and J 5 bases, with 18 bases left between them. This CDR3 contains 15 residues. The germline CDR1 and CDR2 sequences are SEHNR and FQNEAQ (reference sequence). CDR3 DNA sequence: TGTGCCAGCAGCCGCCGGGGGGAGGGAAGGACTGAAGCTTTCTTT. Translation gives CASSRRGEGRTEAFF.

There are a few counts of this clonotype. The CDR3 spells CASTILGGNEQFF. DNA for the CDR3: TGTGCCAGTACTATCCTCGGGGGGAATGAGCAGTTCTTC. The V call is TRBV19, the J call TRBJ2-1, with 7 bases that match TRBD2. CDR1 and CDR2 from the germline V gene are LNHDA and SQIVND (reference sequence). This CDR3 comprises 13 residues. Trimming removed 7 bases from V and 7 bases from J; junction bases left unmatched: 7.

This clonotype came up a few times. The V and J genes are TRBV2 and TRBJ2-7; a possible D gene is TRBD1 (6 bases). V dropped 3 bases and J dropped 5 bases, with 17 bases sitting between them. CDR1 and CDR2 (germline): SNHLY, FYNNEI. The CDR3 length is 15 residues. The CDR3 DNA reads as TGTGCCAGCAGTGACCCGGGACATCAGTTAAACGAGCAGTACTTC. It specifies CASSDPGHQLNEQYF.